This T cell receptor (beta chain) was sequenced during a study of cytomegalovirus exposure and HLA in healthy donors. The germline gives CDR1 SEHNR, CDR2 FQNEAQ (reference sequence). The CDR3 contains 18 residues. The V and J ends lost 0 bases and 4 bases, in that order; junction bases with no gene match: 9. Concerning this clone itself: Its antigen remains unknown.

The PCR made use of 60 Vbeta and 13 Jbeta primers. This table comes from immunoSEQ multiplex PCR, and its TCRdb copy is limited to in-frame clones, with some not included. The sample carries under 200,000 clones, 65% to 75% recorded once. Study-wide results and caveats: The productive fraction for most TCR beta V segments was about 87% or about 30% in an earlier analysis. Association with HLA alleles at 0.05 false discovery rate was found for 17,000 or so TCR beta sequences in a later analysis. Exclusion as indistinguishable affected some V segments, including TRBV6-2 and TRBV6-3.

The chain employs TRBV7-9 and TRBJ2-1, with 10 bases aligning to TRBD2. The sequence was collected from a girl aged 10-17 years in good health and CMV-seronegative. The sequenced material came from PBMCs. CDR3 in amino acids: CASSLARVAGGLYNEQFF. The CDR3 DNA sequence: TGTGCCAGCAGCTTAGCGAGGGTAGCGGGGGGCCTGTACAATGAGCAGTTCTTC.